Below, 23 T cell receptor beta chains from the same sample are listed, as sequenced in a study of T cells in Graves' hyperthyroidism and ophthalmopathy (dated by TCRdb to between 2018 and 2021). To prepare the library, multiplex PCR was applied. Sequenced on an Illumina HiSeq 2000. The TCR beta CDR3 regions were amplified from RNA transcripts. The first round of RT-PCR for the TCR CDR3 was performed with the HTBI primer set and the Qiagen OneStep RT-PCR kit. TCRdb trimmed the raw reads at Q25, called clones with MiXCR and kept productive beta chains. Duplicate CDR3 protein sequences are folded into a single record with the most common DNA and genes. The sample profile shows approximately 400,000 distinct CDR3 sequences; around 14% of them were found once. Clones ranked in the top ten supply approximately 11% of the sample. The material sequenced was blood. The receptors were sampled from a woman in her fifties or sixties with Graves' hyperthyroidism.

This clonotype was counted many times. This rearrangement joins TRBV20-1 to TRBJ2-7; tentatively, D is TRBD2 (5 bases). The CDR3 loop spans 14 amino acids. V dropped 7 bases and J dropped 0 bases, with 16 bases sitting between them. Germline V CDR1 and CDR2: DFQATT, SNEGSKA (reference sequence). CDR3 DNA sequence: TGCAGTGTAAGGGAGCGACCAACCTCCTACGAGCAGTACTTC. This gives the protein CSVRERPTSYEQYF.

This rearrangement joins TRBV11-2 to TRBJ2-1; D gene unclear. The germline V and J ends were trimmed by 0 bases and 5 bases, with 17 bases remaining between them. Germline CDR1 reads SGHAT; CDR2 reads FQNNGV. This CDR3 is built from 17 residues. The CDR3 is CASSLDLILEKDNEQFF. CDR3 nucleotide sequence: TGTGCCAGCAGCTTAGATCTAATCCTGGAGAAGGACAATGAGCAGTTCTTC.

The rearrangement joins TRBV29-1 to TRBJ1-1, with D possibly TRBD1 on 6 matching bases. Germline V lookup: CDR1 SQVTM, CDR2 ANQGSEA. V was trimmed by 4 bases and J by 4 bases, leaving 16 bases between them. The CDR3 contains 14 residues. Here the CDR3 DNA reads TGCAGCGTTGGGGGTCAGGGGTTAGGCACTGAAGCTTTCTTT. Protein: CSVGGQGLGTEAFF.

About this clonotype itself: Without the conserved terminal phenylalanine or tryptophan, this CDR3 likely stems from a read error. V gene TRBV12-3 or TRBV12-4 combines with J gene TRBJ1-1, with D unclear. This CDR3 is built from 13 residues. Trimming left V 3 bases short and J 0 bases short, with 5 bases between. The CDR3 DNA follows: TGTGCCAGCAGTTTCTCGATGAACACTGAAGCTTTCTCT. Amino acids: CASSFSMNTEAFS.

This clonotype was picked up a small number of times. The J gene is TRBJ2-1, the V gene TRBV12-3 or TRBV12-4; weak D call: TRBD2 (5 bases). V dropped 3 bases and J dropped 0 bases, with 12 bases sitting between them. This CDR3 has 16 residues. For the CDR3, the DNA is TGTGCCAGCAGTTTTAAGCGGCTGGGCTCCTACAATGAGCAGTTCTTC. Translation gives CASSFKRLGSYNEQFF.

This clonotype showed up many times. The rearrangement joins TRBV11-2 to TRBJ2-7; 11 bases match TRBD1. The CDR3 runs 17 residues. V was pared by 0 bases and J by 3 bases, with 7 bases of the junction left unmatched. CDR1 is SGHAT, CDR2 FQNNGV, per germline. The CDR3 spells CASSLDRSGTGGYEQYF. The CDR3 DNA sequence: TGTGCCAGCAGCTTAGATCGGTCAGGGACAGGGGGCTACGAGCAGTACTTC. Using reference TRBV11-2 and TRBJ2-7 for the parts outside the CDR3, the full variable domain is EAGVAQSPRYKIIEKRQSVAFWCNPISGHATLYWYQQILGQGPKLLIQFQNNGVVDDSQLPKDRFSAERLKGVDSTLKIQPAKLEDSAVYLCASSLDRSGTGGYEQYFGPGTRLTVT.

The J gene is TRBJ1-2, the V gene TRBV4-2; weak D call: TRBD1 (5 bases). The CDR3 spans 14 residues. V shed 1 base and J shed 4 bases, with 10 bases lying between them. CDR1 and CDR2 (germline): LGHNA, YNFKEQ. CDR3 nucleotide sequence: TGTGCCAGCAGCCAAGTGTGGGACGGCTATGGCTACACCTTC. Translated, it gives CASSQVWDGYGYTF.

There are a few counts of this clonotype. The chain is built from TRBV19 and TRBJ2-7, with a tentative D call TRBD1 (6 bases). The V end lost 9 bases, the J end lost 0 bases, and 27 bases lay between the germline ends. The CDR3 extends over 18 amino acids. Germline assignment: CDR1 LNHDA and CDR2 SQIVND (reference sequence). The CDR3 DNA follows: TGTGCCAGCAGGTTTCATCCGAGGGGACAATTGAGCTCCTACGAGCAGTACTTC. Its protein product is CASRFHPRGQLSSYEQYF.

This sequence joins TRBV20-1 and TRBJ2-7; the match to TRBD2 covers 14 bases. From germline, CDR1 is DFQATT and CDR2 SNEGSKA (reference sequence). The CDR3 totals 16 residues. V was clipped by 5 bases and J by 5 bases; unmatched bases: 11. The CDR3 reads CSAYKIGTSGRDEQYF. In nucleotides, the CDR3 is TGCAGTGCTTACAAAATAGGGACTAGCGGGAGAGACGAGCAGTACTTC.

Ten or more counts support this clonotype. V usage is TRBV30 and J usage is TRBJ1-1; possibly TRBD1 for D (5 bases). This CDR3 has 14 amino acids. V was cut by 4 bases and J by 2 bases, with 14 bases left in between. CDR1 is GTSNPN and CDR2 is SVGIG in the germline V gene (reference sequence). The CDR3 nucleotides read TGTGCCTGGATTAAGGGGTCCGGAAACACTGAAGCTTTCTTT. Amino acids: CAWIKGSGNTEAFF. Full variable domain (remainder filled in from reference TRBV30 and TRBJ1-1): SQTIHQWPATLVQPVGSPLSLECTVEGTSNPNLYWYRQAAGRGLQLLFYSVGIGQISSEVPQNLSASRPQDRQFILSSKKLLLSDSGFYLCAWIKGSGNTEAFFGQGTRLTVV.

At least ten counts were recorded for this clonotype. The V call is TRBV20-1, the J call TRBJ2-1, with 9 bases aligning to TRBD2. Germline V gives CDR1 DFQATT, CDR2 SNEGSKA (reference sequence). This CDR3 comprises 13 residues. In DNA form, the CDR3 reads TGCAGCTCCCTAGCGGGACCTTACAATGAGCAGTTCTTC. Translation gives CSSLAGPYNEQFF.

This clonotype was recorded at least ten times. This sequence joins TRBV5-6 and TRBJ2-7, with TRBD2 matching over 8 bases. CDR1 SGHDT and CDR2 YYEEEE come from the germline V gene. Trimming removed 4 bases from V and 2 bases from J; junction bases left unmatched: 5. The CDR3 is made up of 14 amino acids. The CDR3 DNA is TGTGCCAGCAGCCGTAGCGGGACCCCCTACGAGCAGTACTTC. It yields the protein CASSRSGTPYEQYF.

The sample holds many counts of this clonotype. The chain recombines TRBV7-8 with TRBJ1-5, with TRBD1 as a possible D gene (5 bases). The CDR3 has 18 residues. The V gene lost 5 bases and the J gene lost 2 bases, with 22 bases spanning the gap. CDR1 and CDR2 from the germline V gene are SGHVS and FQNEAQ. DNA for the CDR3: TGTGCCAGCAGCCCCCGGACAATTGCCCGGCGGGGCAATCAGCCCCAGCATTTT. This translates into CASSPRTIARRGNQPQHF.

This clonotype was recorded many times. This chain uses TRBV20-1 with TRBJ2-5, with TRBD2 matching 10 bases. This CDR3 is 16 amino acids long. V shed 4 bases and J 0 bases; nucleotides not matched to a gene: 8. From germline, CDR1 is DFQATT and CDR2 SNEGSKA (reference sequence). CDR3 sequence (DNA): TGCAGTGCTAAGGGGACTAGCGCCCCGTACCAAGAGACCCAGTACTTC. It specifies CSAKGTSAPYQETQYF.

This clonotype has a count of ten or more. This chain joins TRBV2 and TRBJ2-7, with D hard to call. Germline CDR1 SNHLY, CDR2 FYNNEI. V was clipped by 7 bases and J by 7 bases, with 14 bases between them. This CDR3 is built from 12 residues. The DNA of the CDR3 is TGTGCCAGCAAGGCCATCCTCGGGGAGCAGTACTTC. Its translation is CASKAILGEQYF.

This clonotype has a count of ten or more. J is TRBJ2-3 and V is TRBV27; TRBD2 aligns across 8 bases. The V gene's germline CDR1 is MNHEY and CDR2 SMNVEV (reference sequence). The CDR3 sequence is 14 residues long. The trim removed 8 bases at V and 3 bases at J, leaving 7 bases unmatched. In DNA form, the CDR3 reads TGTGCCAGCCGGTATAGCGGGACGACAGATACGCAGTATTTT. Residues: CASRYSGTTDTQYF.

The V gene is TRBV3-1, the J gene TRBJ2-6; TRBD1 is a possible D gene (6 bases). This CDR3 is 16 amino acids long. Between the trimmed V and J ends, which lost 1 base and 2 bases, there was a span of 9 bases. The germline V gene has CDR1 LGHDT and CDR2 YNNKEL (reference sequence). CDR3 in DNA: TGTGCCAGCAGCCAAGTATCAGGGGCTGGGGCCAACGTCCTGACTTTC. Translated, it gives CASSQVSGAGANVLTF.

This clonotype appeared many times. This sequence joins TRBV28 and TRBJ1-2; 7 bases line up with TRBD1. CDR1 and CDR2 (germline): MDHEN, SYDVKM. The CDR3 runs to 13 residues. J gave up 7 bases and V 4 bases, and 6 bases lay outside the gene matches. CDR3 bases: TGTGCCAGCAGTTCTTCAGGGGGGTCTGGCTACACCTTC. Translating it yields CASSSSGGSGYTF.

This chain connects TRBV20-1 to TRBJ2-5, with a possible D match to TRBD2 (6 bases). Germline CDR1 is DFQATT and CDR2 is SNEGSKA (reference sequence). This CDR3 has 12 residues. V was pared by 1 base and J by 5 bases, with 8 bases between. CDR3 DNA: TGCAGTGCTAGAGGACTAGTGGAGACCCAGTACTTC. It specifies CSARGLVETQYF.

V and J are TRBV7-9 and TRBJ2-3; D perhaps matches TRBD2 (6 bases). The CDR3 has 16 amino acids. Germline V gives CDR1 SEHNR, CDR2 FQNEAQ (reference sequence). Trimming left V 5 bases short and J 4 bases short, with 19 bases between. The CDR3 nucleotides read TGTGCCAGCAGCCCTACCCCGGGATCGGGGGCAGATACGCAGTATTTT. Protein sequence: CASSPTPGSGADTQYF.

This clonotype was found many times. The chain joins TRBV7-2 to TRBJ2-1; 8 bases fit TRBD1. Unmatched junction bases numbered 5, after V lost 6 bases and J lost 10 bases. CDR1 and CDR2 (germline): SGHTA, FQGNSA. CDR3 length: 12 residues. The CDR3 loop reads CASRSDRGEQFF. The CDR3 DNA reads TGTGCCAGCAGATCTGACAGGGGAGAGCAGTTCTTC.

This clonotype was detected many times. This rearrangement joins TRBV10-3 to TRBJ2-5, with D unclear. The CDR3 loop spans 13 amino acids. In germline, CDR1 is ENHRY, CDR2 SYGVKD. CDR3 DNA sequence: TGTGCTATCTCAGGCACAGTTCAAGAGACCCAGTACTTC. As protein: CAISGTVQETQYF.

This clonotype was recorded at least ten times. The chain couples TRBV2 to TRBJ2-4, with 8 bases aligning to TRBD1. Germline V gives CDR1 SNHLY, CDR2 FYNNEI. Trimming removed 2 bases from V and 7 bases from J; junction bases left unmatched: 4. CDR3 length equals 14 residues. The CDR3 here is CASSERTGRNIQYF. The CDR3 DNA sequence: TGTGCCAGCAGTGAAAGGACAGGGAGGAACATTCAGTACTTC.